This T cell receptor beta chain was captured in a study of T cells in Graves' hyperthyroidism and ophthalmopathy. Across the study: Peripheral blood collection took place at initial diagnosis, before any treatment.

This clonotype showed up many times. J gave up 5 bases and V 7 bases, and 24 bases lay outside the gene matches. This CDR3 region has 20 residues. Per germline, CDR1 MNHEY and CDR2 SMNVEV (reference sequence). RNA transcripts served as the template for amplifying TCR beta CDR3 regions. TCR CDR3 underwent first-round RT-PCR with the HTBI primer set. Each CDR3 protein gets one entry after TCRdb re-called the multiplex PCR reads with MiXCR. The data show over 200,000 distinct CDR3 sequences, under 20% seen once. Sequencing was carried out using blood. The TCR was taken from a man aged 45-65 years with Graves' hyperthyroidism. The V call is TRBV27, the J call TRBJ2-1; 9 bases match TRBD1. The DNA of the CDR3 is TGTGCCAGCAAAGGCCTGGGACAGGGAACTATTGGGCGCCCCGACAATGAGCAGTTCTTC. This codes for CASKGLGQGTIGRPDNEQFF.